Here is one TCR beta chain with its context. Its matching antigen is unknown. In the PCR, 60 Vbeta and 13 Jbeta primers were used. Data came from immunoSEQ multiplex PCR; TCRdb stores just in-frame clones and leaves some out. The sample has 150,000 to 250,000 clones, about 80% seen once. The data stem from a study of cytomegalovirus exposure and HLA in healthy donors. For the study at large: An early data release held tens of millions of unique TCRs from HLA-typed donors. General study points: The likely origin of a cluster of highly shared sequence variants was a sequencing artifact. Whilst most TCR sequences proved rare, a subset of public TCRs occurred across many donors. Later analysis reportedly placed an Asian-associated ancestry cluster below the roughly 640-donor mean in N-insertions.

Germline values: CDR1 MNHNY, CDR2 SVGAGI (reference sequence). V lost 2 bases, J lost 3 bases, and 2 bases stayed unmatched. CDR3 size: 14 residues. The sequenced material came from PBMCs. This sequence was found in a man aged 25 to 40 in good health and CMV-seronegative. This chain links TRBV6-6 with TRBJ2-7; 9 bases align to TRBD2. The CDR3 region has the DNA TGTGCCAGCAGTTACGGGACTAGCATCTACGAGCAGTACTTC. This sequence encodes CASSYGTSIYEQYF.